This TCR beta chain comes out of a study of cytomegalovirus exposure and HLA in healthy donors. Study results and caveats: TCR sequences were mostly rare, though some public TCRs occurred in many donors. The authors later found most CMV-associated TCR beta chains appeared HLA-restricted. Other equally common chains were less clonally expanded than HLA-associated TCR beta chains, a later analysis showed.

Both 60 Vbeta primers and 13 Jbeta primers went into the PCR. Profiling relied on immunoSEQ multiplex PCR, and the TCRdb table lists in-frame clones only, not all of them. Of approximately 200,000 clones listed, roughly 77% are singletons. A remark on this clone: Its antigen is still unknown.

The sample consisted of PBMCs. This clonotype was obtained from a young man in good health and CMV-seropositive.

CDR3 sequence reads: CASSLTGGNGNTIYF. Here the CDR3 DNA reads TGTGCCAGCAGCCTGACAGGGGGAAATGGAAACACCATATATTTT. This chain links TRBV7-3 with TRBJ1-3; 9 nucleotides agree with TRBD1. This CDR3 region has 15 residues. The V segment lost 5 bases and the J segment 3 bases; nucleotides outside the gene matches: 5. Germline V gene sequence: CDR1 SGHTA, CDR2 FQGTGA.